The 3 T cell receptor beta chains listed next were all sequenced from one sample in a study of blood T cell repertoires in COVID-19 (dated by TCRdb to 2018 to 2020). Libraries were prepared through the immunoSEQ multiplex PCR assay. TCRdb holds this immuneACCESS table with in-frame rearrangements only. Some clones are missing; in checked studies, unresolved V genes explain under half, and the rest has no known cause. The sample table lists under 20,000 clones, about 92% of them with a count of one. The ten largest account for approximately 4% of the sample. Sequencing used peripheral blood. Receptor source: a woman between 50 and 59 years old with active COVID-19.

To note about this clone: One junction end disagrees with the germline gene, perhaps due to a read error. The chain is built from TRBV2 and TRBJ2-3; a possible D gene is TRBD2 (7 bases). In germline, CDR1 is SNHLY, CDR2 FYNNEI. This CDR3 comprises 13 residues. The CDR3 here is CASSDGGGATQYF. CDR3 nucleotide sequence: TGCGCCAGCAGTGATGGGGGGGGCGCTACGCAGTATTTT.

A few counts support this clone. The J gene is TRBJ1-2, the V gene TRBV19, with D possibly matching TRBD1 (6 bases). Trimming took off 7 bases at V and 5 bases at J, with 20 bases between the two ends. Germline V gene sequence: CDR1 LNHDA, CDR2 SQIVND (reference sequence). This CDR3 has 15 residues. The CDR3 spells CASTERTDYIYGYTF. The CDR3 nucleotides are TGTGCCAGTACCGAACGGACAGATTACATTTATGGCTACACCTTC. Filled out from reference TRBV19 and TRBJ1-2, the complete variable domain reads DGGITQSPKYLFRKEGQNVTLSCEQNLNHDAMYWYRQDPGQGLRLIYYSQIVNDFQKGDIAEGYSVSREKKESFPLTVTSAQKNPTAFYLCASTERTDYIYGYTFGSGTRLTVV.

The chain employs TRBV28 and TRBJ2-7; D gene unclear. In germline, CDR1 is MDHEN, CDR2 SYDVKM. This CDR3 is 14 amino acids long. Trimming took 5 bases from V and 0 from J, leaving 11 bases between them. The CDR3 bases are TGTGCCAGCAGTATACTCCCAGGCTCCTACGAGCAGTACTTC. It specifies CASSILPGSYEQYF.